This T cell receptor beta chain emerged from a study of PD-1 blockade in classical Hodgkin lymphoma. Only in-frame clones appear in the TCRdb table, and some are missing; sequencing was by immunoSEQ multiplex PCR. The sample yields approximately 30,000 clones, roughly 83% seen once. CDR3 length: 14 amino acids. From germline, CDR1 is SEHNR and CDR2 FQNEAQ (reference sequence). The ends were cut back, 5 bases at V and 0 bases at J, with 8 bases in the middle. Relapses following autologous stem cell transplantation were seen in all patients, with brentuximab vedotin exposure varying. This rearrangement joins TRBV7-9 to TRBJ1-3; the D is unclear. The starting material was peripheral blood mononuclear cells (PBMCs), obtained before the second cycle of nivolumab. This TCR came from a human donor with classical Hodgkin lymphoma. CDR3 loop: CASSVSVSGNTIYF. CDR3 sequence (DNA): TGTGCCAGCAGCGTCAGCGTCTCTGGAAACACCATATATTTT. Based on the CDR3 plus reference TRBV7-9 and TRBJ1-3, the full variable domain is DTGVSQNPRHKITKRGQNVTFRCDPISEHNRLYWYRQTLGQGPEFLTYFQNEAQLEKSRLLSDRFSAERPKGSFSTLEIQRTEQGDSAMYLCASSVSVSGNTIYFGEGSWLTVV.